What follows is one T cell receptor beta chain and its context. The antigen is undetermined. Trimming took 7 bases from V and 1 from J; bases not matched to a gene: 9. The germline V gene has CDR1 LNHDA and CDR2 SQIVND (reference sequence). The CDR3 consists of 15 residues. This entry is derived from a study of Ad26.COV2.S vaccination and SARS-CoV-2 variants. About the research overall: Donor got 5x10^10 or 1x10^11 viral particles of Ad26.COV2.S. Findings and limits, study-wide: Reportedly, spike-specific CD8+ and CD4+ T cell responses achieved substantial breadth once vaccination had taken place. Higher spike-specific TCR breadth was found in vaccine recipients than in placebo recipients. Estimates derived from TCR breadth and depth analyses may have underestimated total T cell responses.

This table comes from immunoSEQ multiplex PCR, and its TCRdb copy is limited to in-frame clones, with some not included. This sample carries 350,000 to 500,000 clones, 70% to 90% of them seen once, and the ten largest clones take around 3.6%. Stated treatment: 15 to 20 received Ad26.COV2.S at low or high dose, single or two shots; roughly 5 received placebo; per-sample allocation not given. On day 63 after the first injection, vaccine and placebo recipients gave samples. The clonotype comes from a person between 18 and 60 years old who received the Ad26.COV2.S COVID-19 vaccine or a placebo. The V call is TRBV19, the J call TRBJ2-5; 7 nucleotides align to TRBD2. Here the sequenced sample was peripheral blood, taken in a trial of Ad26.COV2.S vaccine versus placebo. CDR3 amino acids: CASKAAGRVQETQYF. CDR3 in DNA: TGTGCCAGTAAAGCGGCTGGGAGGGTCCAAGAGACCCAGTACTTC.